This T cell receptor beta chain was found in a study of response to subunit inactivated influenza vaccine. Study-wide findings and caveats: After each seasonal influenza vaccination, few new T cells are recruited, the authors suggested.

In the case of this clonotype: As yet, its antigen is unknown.

TCRdb processed the RT-PCR reads anew with MiXCR; each CDR3 protein has one entry. The data hold about 800,000 distinct CDR3 sequences, with 20% to 25% observed a single time. The CDR3 spans 15 residues. Trimming removed 0 bases from V and 3 bases from J, with 12 bases in between. Germline V gene sequence: CDR1 SGHTA, CDR2 FQGNSA. The sequence was obtained from a man aged 50-59 years who received an inactivated influenza vaccine. The chain uses TRBV7-2 and TRBJ2-7; D may be TRBD1 (6 bases). This material consisted of PBMCs from blood, taken 4 to 6 days after vaccination. Here the CDR3 reads CASSLALGGGYEQYF. DNA of the CDR3: TGTGCCAGCAGCTTAGCCCTTGGGGGCGGCTACGAGCAGTACTTC.